These T cell receptor beta chains were read from a single sample in a study of identical twins. Via MiXCR, TCRdb re-called the 5' RACE reads, giving one row per CDR3 protein. Among around 490,000 distinct CDR3 sequences listed, about a fifth were seen once. In addition, the sample was reused for a study of yellow fever vaccine responses in identical twins.

Sequenced material: CD4+ T cells sorted from blood. The receptors originated from a woman aged 18-29 years in good health. Each CDR3 is given with its conserved first and last residue. D genes are given only for firm matches. Only some rows state a clone size, as once, few, many or a class for expanded clones.

CDR3: CSVEVDSRGTEAFF
DNA: TGCAGCGTTGAAGTGGACAGTCGGGGCACTGAAGCTTTCTTT
J: TRBJ1-1
V: TRBV29-1
size: few
D: .

CDR3: CASSLGARNPSYNEQFF
DNA: TGTGCCAGCAGCTTAGGGGCGCGGAACCCCTCCTACAATGAGCAGTTCTTC
J: TRBJ2-1
V: TRBV11-2
size: few
D: .

CDR3: CASSLAPGGESYNEQFF
DNA: TGTGCCAGCAGCTTAGCACCGGGGGGGGAGTCCTACAATGAGCAGTTCTTC
J: TRBJ2-1
V: TRBV7-6
size: few
D: TRBD2

CDR3: CASSHKSLLGVQAFF
DNA: TGCGCCAGCAGCCACAAGAGTCTTTTGGGGGTGCAAGCTTTCTTT
J: TRBJ1-1
V: TRBV4-1
size: few
D: .

CDR3: CASSSLSMNTEAFF
DNA: TGTGCCAGCAGCTCACTCTCGATGAACACTGAAGCTTTCTTT
J: TRBJ1-1
V: TRBV7-8
size: few
D: .

CDR3: CATSRDLGMNTEAFF
DNA: TGTGCCACCAGCAGAGATCTGGGTATGAACACTGAAGCTTTCTTT
J: TRBJ1-1
V: TRBV15
size: few
D: .

CDR3: CASSLGDRGLRYEQYF
DNA: TGTGCCAGCAGCTTAGGAGACAGGGGACTACGCTACGAGCAGTACTTC
J: TRBJ2-7
V: TRBV7-9
size: once
D: .

CDR3: CASSLQGANYEQYF
DNA: TGTGCCAGCAGTTTACAGGGGGCGAACTACGAGCAGTACTTC
J: TRBJ2-7
V: TRBV27
size: few
D: TRBD1

CDR3: CASSVALDFGVSGANVLTF
DNA: TGTGCCAGCAGCGTGGCCCTGGACTTCGGGGTCTCTGGGGCCAACGTCCTGACTTTC
J: TRBJ2-6
V: TRBV2
size: .
D: .

CDR3: CAINPGTGGYEQYF
DNA: TGTGCCATCAATCCCGGGACAGGGGGATACGAGCAGTACTTC
J: TRBJ2-7
V: TRBV10-3
size: .
D: TRBD1

CDR3: CASSYSLSGGIPTYEQYF
DNA: TGTGCCAGCAGTTACTCGCTCTCGGGTGGCATACCCACCTACGAGCAGTACTTC
J: TRBJ2-7
V: TRBV6-5
size: .
D: .

CDR3: CASRNRGGVNYGYTF
DNA: TGTGCCAGCAGAAACAGGGGAGGGGTTAACTATGGCTACACCTTC
J: TRBJ1-2
V: TRBV6-1
size: .
D: TRBD1

CDR3: CATMTGTSEGNEQFF
DNA: TGTGCCACCATGACCGGGACCTCTGAGGGGAATGAGCAGTTCTTC
J: TRBJ2-1
V: TRBV24-1
size: few
D: .

CDR3: CSAIDPRASGETQYF
DNA: TGCAGTGCTATAGACCCCAGGGCTAGCGGAGAGACCCAGTACTTC
J: TRBJ2-5
V: TRBV20-1
size: .
D: TRBD2

CDR3: CASSLSMNYGYTF
DNA: TGTGCCAGCAGTTTAAGCATGAACTATGGCTACACCTTC
J: TRBJ1-2
V: TRBV12-3/TRBV12-4
size: many
D: .

CDR3: CASSTTSGATGELFF
DNA: TGCGCCAGCAGCACGACTAGCGGGGCCACCGGGGAGCTGTTTTTT
J: TRBJ2-2
V: TRBV4-1
size: many
D: TRBD2

CDR3: CASSRGQSSTDTQYF
DNA: TGTGCCAGCAGTAGAGGACAGTCTAGCACAGATACGCAGTATTTT
J: TRBJ2-3
V: TRBV12-3/TRBV12-4
size: .
D: .

CDR3: CASSPASGTGTQYF
DNA: TGTGCCAGCTCACCGGCTAGCGGGACGGGGACCCAGTACTTC
J: TRBJ2-5
V: TRBV18
size: .
D: TRBD2

CDR3: CASSLTLGAGSYNEQFF
DNA: TGTGCCAGCAGCTTAACGCTGGGAGCAGGCTCCTACAATGAGCAGTTCTTC
J: TRBJ2-1
V: TRBV7-3
size: many
D: .

CDR3: CASTLGQGRQETQYF
DNA: TGCGCCAGCACCCTGGGACAGGGCCGACAAGAGACCCAGTACTTC
J: TRBJ2-5
V: TRBV5-1
size: .
D: TRBD1

CDR3: CSAREGRSQEAFF
DNA: TGCAGTGCTAGAGAGGGCCGGTCTCAGGAAGCTTTCTTT
J: TRBJ1-1
V: TRBV20-1
size: .
D: .

CDR3: CSAPRGGAFTGELFF
DNA: TGCAGTGCCCCGAGGGGGGGGGCATTCACCGGGGAGCTGTTTTTT
J: TRBJ2-2
V: TRBV20-1
size: .
D: .

CDR3: CASSVVSSSYNEQFF
DNA: TGTGCCAGCAGCGTAGTTAGTAGCTCCTACAATGAGCAGTTCTTC
J: TRBJ2-1
V: TRBV9
size: few
D: .

CDR3: CASSQEGGRGSYNEQFF
DNA: TGTGCCAGCAGCCAAGAAGGGGGGAGGGGTTCCTACAATGAGCAGTTCTTC
J: TRBJ2-1
V: TRBV3-1
size: .
D: .

CDR3: CASRGPVRSGNTIYF
DNA: TGTGCCAGCAGGGGGCCGGTTCGCTCTGGAAACACCATATATTTT
J: TRBJ1-3
V: TRBV11-2
size: .
D: .

CDR3: CASSPEGISNQPQHF
DNA: TGTGCCAGCTCACCAGAAGGAATTAGCAATCAGCCCCAGCATTTT
J: TRBJ1-5
V: TRBV18
size: .
D: .

CDR3: CASSSGGTRGETQYF
DNA: TGTGCCAGCAGCAGCGGCGGGACTAGAGGAGAGACCCAGTACTTC
J: TRBJ2-5
V: TRBV12-3/TRBV12-4
size: few
D: TRBD2

CDR3: CASSLQGGLYSGANVLTF
DNA: TGTGCCAGCTCACTACAGGGGGGTCTCTACTCTGGGGCCAACGTCCTGACTTTC
J: TRBJ2-6
V: TRBV18
size: .
D: TRBD1

CDR3: CASSPEREGLIGTDTQYF
DNA: TGTGCCAGCAGCCCCGAGCGGGAGGGCCTCATTGGAACAGATACGCAGTATTTT
J: TRBJ2-3
V: TRBV12-3/TRBV12-4
size: .
D: TRBD2

CDR3: CASKPGDLYNEQFF
DNA: TGCGCCAGCAAGCCGGGGGACCTCTACAATGAGCAGTTCTTC
J: TRBJ2-1
V: TRBV5-1
size: few
D: .

CDR3: CSAKTSGAYEQYF
DNA: TGCAGTGCCAAGACTAGCGGGGCCTACGAGCAGTACTTC
J: TRBJ2-7
V: TRBV20-1
size: .
D: TRBD2

CDR3: CSARETLGNTEAFF
DNA: TGCAGTGCTAGAGAAACGCTGGGTAACACTGAAGCTTTCTTT
J: TRBJ1-1
V: TRBV20-1
size: few
D: .

CDR3: CATSDSSGSYEQYF
DNA: TGTGCCACCAGTGATTCTAGCGGCTCCTACGAGCAGTACTTC
J: TRBJ2-7
V: TRBV24-1
size: .
D: TRBD2

CDR3: CASRAPGLSYNEQFF
DNA: TGTGCCAGCAGAGCCCCCGGACTATCCTACAATGAGCAGTTCTTC
J: TRBJ2-1
V: TRBV6-1
size: .
D: .

CDR3: CASSYLSHQPQHF
DNA: TGTGCCAGCAGTTACTTGAGCCATCAGCCCCAGCATTTT
J: TRBJ1-5
V: TRBV6-2/TRBV6-3
size: .
D: .

CDR3: CASTRGAGDPSYEQYF
DNA: TGTGCCAGCACCCGAGGTGCGGGAGACCCCTCCTACGAGCAGTACTTC
J: TRBJ2-7
V: TRBV12-3/TRBV12-4
size: .
D: TRBD2

CDR3: CACALSYTGELFF
DNA: TGTGCCTGCGCGTTGTCTTACACCGGGGAGCTGTTTTTT
J: TRBJ2-2
V: TRBV24-1
size: .
D: .

CDR3: CASSQYGTGGYEQYF
DNA: TGTGCCAGCAGCCAGTACGGGACAGGGGGCTACGAGCAGTACTTC
J: TRBJ2-7
V: TRBV4-2
size: few
D: TRBD1

CDR3: CASSSYGPGQGGNQPQHF
DNA: TGCGCCAGCAGCTCGTATGGTCCGGGACAGGGAGGCAATCAGCCCCAGCATTTT
J: TRBJ1-5
V: TRBV5-1
size: .
D: TRBD1

CDR3: CSAQVGGGELFF
DNA: TGCAGTGCCCAGGTGGGAGGCGGGGAGCTGTTTTTT
J: TRBJ2-2
V: TRBV20-1
size: few
D: .

CDR3: CATSPRGAEETQYF
DNA: TGTGCCACCAGTCCCAGAGGGGCGGAAGAGACCCAGTACTTC
J: TRBJ2-5
V: TRBV24-1
size: .
D: .

CDR3: CASSKWNSGANVLTF
DNA: TGTGCCAGCAGCAAATGGAACTCTGGGGCCAACGTCCTGACTTTC
J: TRBJ2-6
V: TRBV21-1
size: .
D: .

CDR3: CASSLFLEGDEQFF
DNA: TGTGCCAGCAGTTTATTCCTAGAAGGAGATGAGCAGTTCTTC
J: TRBJ2-1
V: TRBV27
size: .
D: .

CDR3: CSARDSGKGTGELFF
DNA: TGCAGTGCTAGAGATAGCGGGAAGGGCACCGGGGAGCTGTTTTTT
J: TRBJ2-2
V: TRBV20-1
size: few
D: TRBD2

CDR3: CASSLGQGERTEAFF
DNA: TGCGCCAGCAGCTTGGGTCAAGGGGAGAGGACTGAAGCTTTCTTT
J: TRBJ1-1
V: TRBV5-1
size: .
D: .

CDR3: CASSSGAGNYGYTF
DNA: TGTGCCAGCAGCTCGGGGGCGGGTAACTATGGCTACACCTTC
J: TRBJ1-2
V: TRBV7-9
size: few
D: .

CDR3: CSAKGLARDANTGELFF
DNA: TGCAGTGCCAAGGGACTAGCGCGTGACGCGAACACCGGGGAGCTGTTTTTT
J: TRBJ2-2
V: TRBV20-1
size: .
D: TRBD2

CDR3: CASRLGTGNNEQFF
DNA: TGTGCCAGCAGACTAGGGACAGGGAACAATGAGCAGTTCTTC
J: TRBJ2-1
V: TRBV7-9
size: .
D: TRBD1

CDR3: CASSLASPGNYGYTF
DNA: TGTGCCAGCAGCTTAGCGTCCCCAGGGAACTATGGCTACACCTTC
J: TRBJ1-2
V: TRBV11-2
size: .
D: .

CDR3: CASSYSTGFEAFF
DNA: TGTGCCAGCAGTTACTCGACGGGCTTTGAAGCTTTCTTT
J: TRBJ1-1
V: TRBV6-5
size: few
D: .

CDR3: CASSENPTSGINIQYF
DNA: TGTGCCAGCAGTGAAAATCCGACTAGCGGCATAAACATTCAGTACTTC
J: TRBJ2-4
V: TRBV6-1
size: few
D: TRBD2

CDR3: CAISQGNTEAFF
DNA: TGTGCCATCAGTCAGGGGAACACTGAAGCTTTCTTT
J: TRBJ1-1
V: TRBV10-3
size: .
D: .

CDR3: CAIRQGQVTEAFF
DNA: TGTGCCATTAGACAGGGGCAGGTAACTGAAGCTTTCTTT
J: TRBJ1-1
V: TRBV10-3
size: .
D: TRBD1

CDR3: CSASFSTDTQYF
DNA: TGCAGTGCTAGCTTTAGCACAGATACGCAGTATTTT
J: TRBJ2-3
V: TRBV20-1
size: .
D: .

CDR3: CATSAGRNTDTQYF
DNA: TGTGCCACCAGTGCGGGACGCAACACAGATACGCAGTATTTT
J: TRBJ2-3
V: TRBV24-1
size: .
D: .